The entry below gives a single TCR beta chain sequence along with its context. TCRdb's table, derived via immunoSEQ multiplex PCR, lists solely in-frame clones and lacks some. This sample carries about 130,000 clones, less than 90% of them seen once, and the ten largest clones take around 2%. V was shortened by 5 bases and J by 4 bases, with 18 bases between the two germline ends. Per the germline V gene, CDR1 is SGHAT and CDR2 is FQNNGV. The CDR3 has 16 residues. The sample originates from a study of control samples from healthy donors and cancer patients. Sequenced material: blood. V usage is TRBV11-2 and J usage is TRBJ2-1; D is ambiguous. The origin of this receptor is a man between 18 and 35 years old in good health. CDR3 protein: CASSQRRTGPYNEQFF. CDR3 DNA sequence: TGTGCCAGCAGCCAACGGAGAACCGGGCCATACAATGAGCAGTTCTTC.